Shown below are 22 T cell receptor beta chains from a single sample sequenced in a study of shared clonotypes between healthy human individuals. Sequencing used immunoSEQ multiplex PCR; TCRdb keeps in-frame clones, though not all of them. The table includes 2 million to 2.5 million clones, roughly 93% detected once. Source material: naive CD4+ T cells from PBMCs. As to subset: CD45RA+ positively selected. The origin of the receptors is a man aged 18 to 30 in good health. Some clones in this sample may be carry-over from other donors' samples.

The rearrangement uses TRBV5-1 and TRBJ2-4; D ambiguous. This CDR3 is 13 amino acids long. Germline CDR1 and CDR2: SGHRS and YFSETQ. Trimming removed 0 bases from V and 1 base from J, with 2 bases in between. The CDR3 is CASSLEAKNIQYF. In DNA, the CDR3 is TGCGCCAGCAGCTTGGAGGCCAAAAACATTCAGTACTTC. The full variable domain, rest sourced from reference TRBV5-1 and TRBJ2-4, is KAGVTQTPRYLIKTRGQQVTLSCSPISGHRSVSWYQQTPGQGLQFLFEYFSETQRNKGNFPGRFSGRQFSNSRSEMNVSTLELGDSALYLCASSLEAKNIQYFGAGTRLSVL.

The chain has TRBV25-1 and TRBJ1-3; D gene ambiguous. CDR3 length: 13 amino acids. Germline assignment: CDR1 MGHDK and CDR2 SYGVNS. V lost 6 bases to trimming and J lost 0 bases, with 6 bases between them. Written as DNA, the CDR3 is TGTGCCAGCAGAAGTACCTCTGGAAACACCATATATTTT. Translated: CASRSTSGNTIYF.

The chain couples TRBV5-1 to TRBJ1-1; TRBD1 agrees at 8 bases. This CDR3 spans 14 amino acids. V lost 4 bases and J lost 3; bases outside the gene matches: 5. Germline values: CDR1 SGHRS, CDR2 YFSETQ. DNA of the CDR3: TGCGCCAGCAGCATTAACAGGGGGGACACTGAAGCTTTCTTT. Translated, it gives CASSINRGDTEAFF. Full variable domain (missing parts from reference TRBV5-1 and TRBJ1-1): KAGVTQTPRYLIKTRGQQVTLSCSPISGHRSVSWYQQTPGQGLQFLFEYFSETQRNKGNFPGRFSGRQFSNSRSEMNVSTLELGDSALYLCASSINRGDTEAFFGQGTRLTVV.

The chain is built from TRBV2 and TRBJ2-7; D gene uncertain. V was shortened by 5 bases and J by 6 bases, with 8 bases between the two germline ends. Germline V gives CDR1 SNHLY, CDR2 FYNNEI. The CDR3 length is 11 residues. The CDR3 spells CASSLHAEQYF. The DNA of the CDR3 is TGTGCCAGCAGTTTGCATGCCGAGCAGTACTTC.

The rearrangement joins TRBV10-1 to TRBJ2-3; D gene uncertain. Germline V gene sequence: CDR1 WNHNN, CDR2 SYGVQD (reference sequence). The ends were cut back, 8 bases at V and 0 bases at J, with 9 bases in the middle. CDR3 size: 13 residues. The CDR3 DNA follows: TGCGCCAGCGCCCAGGACAGCACAGATACGCAGTATTTT. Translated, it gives CASAQDSTDTQYF.

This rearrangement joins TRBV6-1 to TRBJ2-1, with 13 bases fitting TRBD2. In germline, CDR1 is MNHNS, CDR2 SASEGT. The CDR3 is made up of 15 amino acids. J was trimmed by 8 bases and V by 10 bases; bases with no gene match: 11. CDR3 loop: CATTRTSGRGYEQFF. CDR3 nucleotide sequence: TGTGCCACCACTAGGACTAGCGGGAGAGGATATGAGCAGTTCTTC.

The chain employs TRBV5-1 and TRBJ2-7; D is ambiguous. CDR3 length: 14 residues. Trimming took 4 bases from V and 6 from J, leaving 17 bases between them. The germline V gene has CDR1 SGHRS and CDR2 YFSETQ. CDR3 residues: CASSPGPPSGEQYF. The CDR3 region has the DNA TGCGCCAGCAGCCCCGGCCCCCCCTCCGGCGAGCAGTACTTC.

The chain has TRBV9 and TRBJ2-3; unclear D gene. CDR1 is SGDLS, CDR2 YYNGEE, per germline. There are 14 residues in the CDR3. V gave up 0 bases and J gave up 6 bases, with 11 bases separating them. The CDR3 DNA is TGTGCCAGCAGCGTAGGTGGGATATCTGATACGCAGTATTTT. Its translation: CASSVGGISDTQYF.

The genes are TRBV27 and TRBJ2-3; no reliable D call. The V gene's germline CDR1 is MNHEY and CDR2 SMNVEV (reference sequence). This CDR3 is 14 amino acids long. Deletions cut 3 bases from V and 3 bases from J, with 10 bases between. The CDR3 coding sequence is TGTGCCAGCAGTTTCTCCCCGACGACAGATACGCAGTATTTT. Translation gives CASSFSPTTDTQYF.

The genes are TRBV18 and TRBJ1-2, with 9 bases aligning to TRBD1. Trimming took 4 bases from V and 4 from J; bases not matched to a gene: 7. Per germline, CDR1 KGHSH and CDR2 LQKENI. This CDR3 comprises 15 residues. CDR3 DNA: TGTGCCAGCTCACTCGAGGCGACAGGGGGCTATGGCTACACCTTC. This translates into CASSLEATGGYGYTF.

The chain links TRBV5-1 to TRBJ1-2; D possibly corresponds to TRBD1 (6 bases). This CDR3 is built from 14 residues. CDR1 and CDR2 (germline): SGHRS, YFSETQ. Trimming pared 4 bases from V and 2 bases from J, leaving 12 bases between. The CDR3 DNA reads TGCGCCAGCAGCCTCGACGGACAGAACTATGGCTACACCTTC. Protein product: CASSLDGQNYGYTF.

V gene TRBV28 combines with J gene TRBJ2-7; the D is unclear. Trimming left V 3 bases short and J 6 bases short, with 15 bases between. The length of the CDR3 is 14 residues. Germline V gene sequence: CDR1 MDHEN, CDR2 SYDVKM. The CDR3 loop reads CASSLLEPRGEQYF. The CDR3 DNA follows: TGTGCCAGCAGTTTGTTAGAACCCCGAGGCGAGCAGTACTTC.

The DNA for the CDR3 is TGCGCCAGCAGCCCTCGGACAGGAACCTACGAGCAGTACTTC. Its protein is CASSPRTGTYEQYF. This chain links TRBV5-1 with TRBJ2-5, with 7 bases matching TRBD1. The closer fit of TRBJ2-7 to the DNA end suggests the J call may be wrong. Germline CDR1 SGHRS, CDR2 YFSETQ. This CDR3 contains 14 residues.

CDR3 DNA: TGTGCCAGCAGTTTGTCGGCCGTGACTAGCGGGAGAACGGACGAGCAGTACTTC. As protein: CASSLSAVTSGRTDEQYF. The rearrangement links TRBV28 to TRBJ2-7, with 12 bases identical to TRBD2. Losses at the gene ends were 3 bases for V and 5 bases for J; bases not matched to a gene: 14. The germline CDR1 and CDR2 sequences are MDHEN and SYDVKM. The length of the CDR3 is 18 residues. The whole variable domain, filled in from reference TRBV28 and TRBJ2-7, reads DVKVTQSSRYLVKRTGEKVFLECVQDMDHENMFWYRQDPGLGLRLIYFSYDVKMKEKGDIPEGYSVSREKKERFSLILESASTNQTSMYLCASSLSAVTSGRTDEQYFGPGTRLTVT.

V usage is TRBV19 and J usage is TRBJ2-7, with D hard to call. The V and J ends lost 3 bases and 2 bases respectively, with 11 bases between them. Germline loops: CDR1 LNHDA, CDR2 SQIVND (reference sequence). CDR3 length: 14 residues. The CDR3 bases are TGTGCCAGTAGTATGATAGGATTTGCCTACGAGCAGTACTTC. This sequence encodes CASSMIGFAYEQYF.

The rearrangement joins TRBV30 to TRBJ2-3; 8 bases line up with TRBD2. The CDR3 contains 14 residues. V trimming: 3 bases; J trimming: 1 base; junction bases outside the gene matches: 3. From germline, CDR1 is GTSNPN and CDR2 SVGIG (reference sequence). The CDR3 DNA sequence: TGTGCCTGGAGCCGGGGGGGCCGCACAGATACGCAGTATTTT. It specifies CAWSRGGRTDTQYF.

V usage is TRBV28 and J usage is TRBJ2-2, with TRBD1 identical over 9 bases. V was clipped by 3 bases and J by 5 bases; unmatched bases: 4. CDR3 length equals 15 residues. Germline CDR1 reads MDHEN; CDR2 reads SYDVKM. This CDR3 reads CASSFMDRGTGELFF. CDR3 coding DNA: TGTGCCAGCAGTTTTATGGACAGGGGTACCGGGGAGCTGTTTTTT.

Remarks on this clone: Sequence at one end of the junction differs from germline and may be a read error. The CDR3 here is CATSIESNEKLFF. In nucleotides, the CDR3 is TGCGCCACCAGCATTGAATCTAATGAAAAACTGTTTTTT. The rearrangement links TRBV5-1 to TRBJ1-4, with D unresolved. The CDR3 consists of 13 residues. The germline V gene has CDR1 SGHRS and CDR2 YFSETQ.

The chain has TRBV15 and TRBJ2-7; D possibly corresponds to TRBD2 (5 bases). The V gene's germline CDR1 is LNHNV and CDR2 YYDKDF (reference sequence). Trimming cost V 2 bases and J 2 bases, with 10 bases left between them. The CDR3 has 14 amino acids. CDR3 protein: CATSRRNGAYEQYF. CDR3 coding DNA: TGTGCCACCAGCAGACGTAACGGGGCCTACGAGCAGTACTTC.

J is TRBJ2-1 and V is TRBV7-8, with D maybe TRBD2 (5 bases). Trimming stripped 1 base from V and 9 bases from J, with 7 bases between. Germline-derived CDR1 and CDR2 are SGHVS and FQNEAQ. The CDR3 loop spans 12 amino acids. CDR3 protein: CASSLEGLEQFF. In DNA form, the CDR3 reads TGTGCCAGCAGCTTAGAAGGACTTGAGCAGTTCTTC.

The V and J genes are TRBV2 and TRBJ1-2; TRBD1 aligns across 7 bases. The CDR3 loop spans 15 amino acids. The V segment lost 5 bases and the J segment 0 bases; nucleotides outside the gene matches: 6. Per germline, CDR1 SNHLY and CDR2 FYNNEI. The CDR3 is CASSQQGISNYGYTF. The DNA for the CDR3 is TGTGCCAGCAGTCAACAGGGGATATCTAACTATGGCTACACCTTC.

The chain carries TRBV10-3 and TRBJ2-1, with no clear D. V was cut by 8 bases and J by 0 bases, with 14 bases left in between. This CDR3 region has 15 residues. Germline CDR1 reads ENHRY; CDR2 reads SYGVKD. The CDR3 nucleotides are TGTGCCATCGGCGCCGCACGCACCTCCTACAATGAGCAGTTCTTC. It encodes CAIGAARTSYNEQFF.